One and the same sample provided the 20 T cell receptor beta chains below, sequenced in a study of T cells in Graves' hyperthyroidism and ophthalmopathy (dated 2019 in TCRdb). Libraries were prepared through multiplex PCR. The sequencer listed for this sample is Illumina HiSeq 2000. Amplification of TCR beta CDR3 regions was carried out from RNA transcripts. The first round of RT-PCR for the TCR CDR3 was performed with the HTBI primer set and the Qiagen OneStep RT-PCR kit. Starting from the raw public reads, TCRdb applied fastp trimming at Q25, assembled clones with MiXCR and retained in-frame beta chains. Rows are combined by CDR3 protein, so each entry shows the most common genes and DNA. The sample table lists under 800,000 distinct CDR3 sequences, roughly 15% of them with a count of one. Together, the top ten hold more than 8.5% of the sample. Sequencing used blood. These receptors originate from a woman aged 18-29 years with Graves' hyperthyroidism.

This clonotype was seen more than once but under ten times. The chain links TRBV28 to TRBJ2-7, with D possibly TRBD1 on 7 matching bases. The CDR3 has 16 residues. V shed 3 bases and J shed 0 bases, with 15 bases lying between them. Looked up from germline, CDR1 is MDHEN and CDR2 is SYDVKM. CDR3 loop: CASSLGGQSNSYEQYF. In DNA, the CDR3 is TGTGCCAGCAGTTTGGGGGGACAGTCCAACTCCTACGAGCAGTACTTC.

The chain employs TRBV6-2 or TRBV6-3 and TRBJ2-7; D possibly corresponds to TRBD1 (7 bases). Trimming cost V 0 bases and J 6 bases, with 33 bases left between them. There are 21 residues in the CDR3. Germline V gene data show CDR1 as MNHEY and CDR2 as SVGEGT. The CDR3 coding sequence is TGTGCCAGCAGTTACTCGCGGCTCTCGACTGTCCCCAGGGGGGTCAGACCCGAGCAGTACTTC. Its protein product is CASSYSRLSTVPRGVRPEQYF.

The table lists this clonotype with a few counts. This chain uses TRBV27 with TRBJ1-4; D uncertain. CDR1 is MNHEY and CDR2 is SMNVEV in the germline V gene (reference sequence). This CDR3 is built from 14 residues. V lost 0 bases to trimming and J lost 4 bases, with 6 bases between them. CDR3: CASSLSRVNEKLFF. The DNA of the CDR3 is TGTGCCAGCAGTTTATCACGGGTTAATGAAAAACTGTTTTTT.

This clonotype has only a few counts. The V gene is TRBV11-3, the J gene TRBJ1-1; D is possibly TRBD1 (5 bases). Germline V gene data show CDR1 as SGHNT and CDR2 as YENEEA. Trimming left V 6 bases short and J 3 bases short, with 11 bases between. The CDR3 extends over 13 amino acids. The CDR3 sequence is CASRPPGDTEAFF. The CDR3 DNA sequence: TGTGCCAGCAGACCGCCGGGGGACACTGAAGCTTTCTTT.

J is TRBJ1-5 and V is TRBV6-2 or TRBV6-3, with unresolved D. CDR1 and CDR2 (germline): MNHEY, SVGEGT. V lost 0 bases and J 1 base, leaving 10 bases between the germline ends. The CDR3 has 16 residues. For the CDR3, the DNA is TGTGCCAGCAGTTACTCGATTCGTAGGAGCAATCAGCCCCAGCATTTT. This codes for CASSYSIRRSNQPQHF.

This sequence joins TRBV2 and TRBJ1-3; 8 bases map to TRBD1. The CDR3 contains 15 residues. Germline values: CDR1 SNHLY, CDR2 FYNNEI. Unmatched junction bases numbered 4, after V lost 6 bases and J lost 0 bases. CDR3 bases: TGTGCCAGCAGGCGGGGGACAGGCTCTGGAAACACCATATATTTT. It is translated as CASRRGTGSGNTIYF.

This clonotype was seen more than once but under ten times. A read error may be the cause here, since a much bigger clone is one base away. The chain joins TRBV28 to TRBJ1-1; 8 positions match TRBD1. Germline V gene sequence: CDR1 MDHEN, CDR2 SYDVKM. V was pared by 4 bases and J by 4 bases, with 14 bases of the junction left unmatched. The CDR3 has 17 amino acids. The CDR3 loop is CASSSPQSGGAGTEAFF. The CDR3 coding sequence is TGTGCCAGCAGTTCTCCCCAATCAGGGGGCGCGGGCACTGAAGCTTTCTTT.

The rearrangement uses TRBV20-1 and TRBJ1-1; D may be TRBD1 (5 bases). The germline V gene has CDR1 DFQATT and CDR2 SNEGSKA (reference sequence). There are 15 residues in the CDR3. The germline V and J ends were trimmed by 1 base and 4 bases, with 16 bases remaining between them. The CDR3 DNA is TGCAGTGCTAGAGGCCTTAGCAGTGGGGGCACTGAAGCTTTCTTT. Protein product: CSARGLSSGGTEAFF.

V usage is TRBV4-1 and J usage is TRBJ2-5; D gene unclear. Germline CDR1 is MGHRA and CDR2 is YSYEKL. CDR3 length: 16 residues. The V gene lost 0 bases and the J gene lost 0 bases, with 11 bases spanning the gap. For the CDR3, the DNA is TGCGCCAGCAGCCAAGATTCTCTCGGGTACCAAGAGACCCAGTACTTC. This gives the protein CASSQDSLGYQETQYF.

With regard to this clonotype: The junction departs from the called germline gene at one end, perhaps through a read error. V and J are TRBV28 and TRBJ2-3; either TRBD1 or TRBD2 may fit D (5 bases each). Germline lookup yields CDR1 MDHEN and CDR2 SYDVKM. This CDR3 is built from 17 residues. Here the CDR3 reads CACSEPFRDPGTDTQYF. The DNA of the CDR3 is TGTGCCTGCAGCGAGCCGTTCCGGGACCCCGGGACAGATACGCAGTATTTT.

In DNA, the CDR3 is TGTGCCAGCAGCTTAGATCTGTTAGCGGGAGCTAGCGGGGAGCTGTTTTTT. The encoded protein is CASSLDLLAGASGELFF. V is TRBV7-3 and J is TRBJ2-2, with TRBD2 matching over 9 bases. Germline CDR1 is SGHTA and CDR2 is FQGTGA. V lost 2 bases and J lost 7; bases outside the gene matches: 11. The CDR3 has 17 amino acids.

This clonotype showed up just a few times. J is TRBJ2-3 and V is TRBV27, with TRBD2 identical over 9 bases. V shed 2 bases and J 2 bases; nucleotides not matched to a gene: 11. The CDR3 consists of 18 residues. Germline V gives CDR1 MNHEY, CDR2 SMNVEV (reference sequence). CDR3 loop: CASSLRKSGRFSTDTQYF. In DNA, the CDR3 is TGTGCCAGCAGTTTAAGAAAAAGCGGGAGGTTCTCCACAGATACGCAGTATTTT.

The V and J genes are TRBV19 and TRBJ2-1; 10 nucleotides align to TRBD2. The CDR3 runs 14 residues. The junction had 8 bases not matched to a gene; V was cut back by 6 bases and J by 9 bases. Germline V lookup: CDR1 LNHDA, CDR2 SQIVND (reference sequence). CDR3 sequence reads: CASRSSGSTPEQFF. In DNA, the CDR3 is TGTGCCAGTAGGTCTAGCGGGAGTACCCCTGAGCAGTTCTTC.

The J gene is TRBJ1-2, the V gene TRBV2; 11 positions match TRBD1. The CDR3 length is 12 residues. Germline V gene data show CDR1 as SNHLY and CDR2 as FYNNEI. V was pared by 6 bases and J by 6 bases, with 0 bases of the junction left unmatched. CDR3 protein: CASRGQGDGYTF. The CDR3 DNA is TGTGCCAGCAGGGGACAGGGGGATGGCTACACCTTC.

This clonotype was observed a few times. The genes are TRBV29-1 and TRBJ2-1, with no clear D. CDR3 length: 14 residues. Germline lookup yields CDR1 SQVTM and CDR2 ANQGSEA. V lost 7 bases and J 6 bases, leaving 19 bases between the germline ends. CDR3 nucleotide sequence: TGCAGCGCCGACGAGGATCCCATGGGCAATGAGCAGTTCTTC. It codes for CSADEDPMGNEQFF.

This clonotype was counted many times. The chain links TRBV3-1 to TRBJ2-7; 8 bases line up with TRBD2. Germline loops: CDR1 LGHDT, CDR2 YNNKEL (reference sequence). The CDR3 extends over 17 amino acids. V lost 4 bases to trimming and J lost 4 bases; unmatched junction nucleotides: 15. In DNA form, the CDR3 reads TGTGCCAGCAGCCGACCGGCCCCGGGACTAGGAGGGTACGAGCAGTACTTC. Its protein product is CASSRPAPGLGGYEQYF.

The chain employs TRBV19 and TRBJ1-5, with TRBD1 matching over 7 bases. The CDR3 runs to 16 residues. Germline V gives CDR1 LNHDA, CDR2 SQIVND (reference sequence). The V and J ends lost 4 bases and 5 bases, in that order; junction bases with no gene match: 11. CDR3 amino acids: CASSTIRQGGDQPQHF. In DNA, the CDR3 is TGTGCCAGTAGTACCATACGACAGGGAGGGGATCAGCCCCAGCATTTT. Together with reference TRBV19 and TRBJ1-5, the CDR3 gives the full variable domain: DGGITQSPKYLFRKEGQNVTLSCEQNLNHDAMYWYRQDPGQGLRLIYYSQIVNDFQKGDIAEGYSVSREKKESFPLTVTSAQKNPTAFYLCASSTIRQGGDQPQHFGDGTRLSIL.

This clonotype showed up many times. The rearrangement uses TRBV6-1 and TRBJ1-1; the D gene is possibly TRBD1 (5 bases). Germline loops: CDR1 MNHNS, CDR2 SASEGT. This CDR3 has 15 amino acids. Trimming pared 7 bases from V and 1 base from J, leaving 16 bases between. The CDR3 protein is CASISPNRRNTEAFF. The CDR3 DNA follows: TGTGCCAGCATTTCCCCCAACAGGCGGAACACTGAAGCTTTCTTT.

This chain links TRBV19 with TRBJ2-1, with TRBD1 matching over 10 bases. Germline lookup yields CDR1 LNHDA and CDR2 SQIVND (reference sequence). The CDR3 consists of 15 residues. V was pared by 6 bases and J by 4 bases, with 6 bases of the junction left unmatched. DNA for the CDR3: TGTGCCAGTAGACAGACAGGGGGCCCGTACAATGAGCAGTTCTTC. It specifies CASRQTGGPYNEQFF.

The sample holds many counts of this clonotype. This rearrangement joins TRBV11-2 to TRBJ2-1, with TRBD2 as a possible D gene (5 bases). The germline V gene encodes CDR1 SGHAT and CDR2 FQNNGV. V lost 5 bases and J lost 1, with 15 bases in between. The CDR3 is made up of 16 amino acids. The CDR3 reads CASSPFRTGSYNEQFF. CDR3 bases: TGTGCCAGCAGCCCTTTCCGGACGGGGTCCTACAATGAGCAGTTCTTC.